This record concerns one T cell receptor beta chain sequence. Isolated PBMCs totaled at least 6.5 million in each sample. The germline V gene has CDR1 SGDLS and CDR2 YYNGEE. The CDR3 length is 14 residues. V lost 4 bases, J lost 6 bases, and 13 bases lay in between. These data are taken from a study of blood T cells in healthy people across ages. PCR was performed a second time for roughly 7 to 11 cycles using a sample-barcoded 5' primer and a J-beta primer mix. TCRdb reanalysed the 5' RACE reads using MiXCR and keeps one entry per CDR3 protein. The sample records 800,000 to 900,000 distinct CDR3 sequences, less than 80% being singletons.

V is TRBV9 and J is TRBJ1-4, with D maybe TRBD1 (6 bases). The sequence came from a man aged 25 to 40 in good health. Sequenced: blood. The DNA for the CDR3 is TGTGCCAGCAGCCCAGGGGCCAGAGATGAAAAACTGTTTTTT. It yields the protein CASSPGARDEKLFF.